This T cell receptor beta chain was identified during a study of shared clonotypes between healthy human individuals. General observations from the study: In general, naive subsets displayed greater estimated richness than memory subsets did. The four-donor shared clonotypes exceeded non-shared clonotypes in generation probability, with non-shared ones scoring lower.

Several immunoSEQ plates received, in even portions, the genomic DNA of each subset. In the original processing: ImmunoSEQ output held junction-only sequences without quality scores, so filtering differed. The repertoire was sequenced with immunoSEQ multiplex PCR; TCRdb's copy has only in-frame clones and lacks some. For V, J and clone size, that table is used; D and trimming come from the DNA. The sample yields more than 2 million clones, roughly 95% seen once. The germline V gene encodes CDR1 SQVTM and CDR2 ANQGSEA. This CDR3 comprises 16 residues. The ends were cut back, 5 bases at V and 0 bases at J, with 16 bases in the middle. Comment on this clone: No antigen is known for it.

The sequenced material came from naive CD4+ T cells sorted from blood. Subset reported: CD45RA+ positively selected. The chain links TRBV29-1 to TRBJ2-2, with a weak D call TRBD1 (5 bases). This receptor was taken from a man between 18 and 29 years old in good health. The CDR3 DNA reads as TGCAGCGTTCCCCGGCAGGGCGGATCGAACACCGGGGAGCTGTTTTTT. Translation: CSVPRQGGSNTGELFF.